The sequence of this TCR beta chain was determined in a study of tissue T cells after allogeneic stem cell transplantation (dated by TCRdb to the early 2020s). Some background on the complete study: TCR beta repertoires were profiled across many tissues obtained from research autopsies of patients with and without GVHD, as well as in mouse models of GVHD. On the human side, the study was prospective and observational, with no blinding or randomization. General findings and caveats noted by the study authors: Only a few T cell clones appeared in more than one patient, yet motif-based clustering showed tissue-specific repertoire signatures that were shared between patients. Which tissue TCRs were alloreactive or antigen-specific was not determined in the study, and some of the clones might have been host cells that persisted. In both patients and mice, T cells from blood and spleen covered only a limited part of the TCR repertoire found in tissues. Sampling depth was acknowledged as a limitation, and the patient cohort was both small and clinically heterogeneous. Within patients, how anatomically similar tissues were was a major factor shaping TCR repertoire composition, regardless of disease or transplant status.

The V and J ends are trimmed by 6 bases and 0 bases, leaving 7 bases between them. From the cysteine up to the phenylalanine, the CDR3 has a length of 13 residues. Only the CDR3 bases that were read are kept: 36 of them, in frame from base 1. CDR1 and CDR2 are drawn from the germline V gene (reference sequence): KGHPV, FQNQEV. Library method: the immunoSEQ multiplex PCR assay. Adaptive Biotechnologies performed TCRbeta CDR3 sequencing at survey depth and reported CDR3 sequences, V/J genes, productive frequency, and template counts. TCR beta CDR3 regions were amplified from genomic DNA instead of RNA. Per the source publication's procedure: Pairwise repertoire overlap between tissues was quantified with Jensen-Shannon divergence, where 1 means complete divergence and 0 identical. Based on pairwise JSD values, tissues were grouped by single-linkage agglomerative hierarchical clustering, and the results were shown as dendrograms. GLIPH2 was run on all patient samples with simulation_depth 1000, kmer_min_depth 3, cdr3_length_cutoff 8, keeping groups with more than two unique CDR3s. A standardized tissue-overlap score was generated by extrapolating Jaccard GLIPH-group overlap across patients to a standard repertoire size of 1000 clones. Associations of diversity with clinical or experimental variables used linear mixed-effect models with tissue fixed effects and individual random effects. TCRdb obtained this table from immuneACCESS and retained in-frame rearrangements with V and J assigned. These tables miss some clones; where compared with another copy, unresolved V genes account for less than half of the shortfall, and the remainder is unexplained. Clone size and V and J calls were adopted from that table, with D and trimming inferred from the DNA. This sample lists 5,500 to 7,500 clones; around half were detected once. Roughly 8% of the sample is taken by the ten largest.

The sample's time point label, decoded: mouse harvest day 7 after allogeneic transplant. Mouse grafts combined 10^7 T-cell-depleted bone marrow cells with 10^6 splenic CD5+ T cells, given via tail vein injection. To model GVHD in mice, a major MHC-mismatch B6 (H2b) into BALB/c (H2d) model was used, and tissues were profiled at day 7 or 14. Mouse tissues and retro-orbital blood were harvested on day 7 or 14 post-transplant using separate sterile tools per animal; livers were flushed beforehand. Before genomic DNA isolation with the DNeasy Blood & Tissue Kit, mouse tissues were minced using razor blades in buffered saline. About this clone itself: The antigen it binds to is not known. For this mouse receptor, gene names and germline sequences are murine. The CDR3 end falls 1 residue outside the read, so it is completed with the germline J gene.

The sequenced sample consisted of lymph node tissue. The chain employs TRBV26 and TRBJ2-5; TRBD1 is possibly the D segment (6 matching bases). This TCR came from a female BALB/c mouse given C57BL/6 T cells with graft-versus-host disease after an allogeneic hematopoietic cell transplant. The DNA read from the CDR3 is TGTGCCAGCAGAGGGACAAACCAAGACACCCAGTAC. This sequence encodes CASRGTNQDTQY. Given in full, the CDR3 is CASRGTNQDTQYF.